The 21 T cell receptor beta chains in this list originate from one sample, sequenced in a study of beta chain bispecific antibodies for T cell cancers. Study conclusions and caveats: Most targeted TRBV signal came from the leukemia cell line cells, not normal T cells. Versus anti-CD19, anti-TRBV12 exposure cut the TRBV12-3 share of TRBV signal by more than 98%.

T cells were expanded from blood mononuclear cells for about 3 days with anti-CD3 OKT3 or CD3/CD28 beads. TCRdb reprocessed the 5' RACE reads with MiXCR, giving one entry per CDR3 protein. The sample yields about 20,000 distinct CDR3 sequences, just over 2% seen once. For these TCRs, the target antigens are not known. The source was healthy donor T cells cultured with leukemia cells, collected from a culture containing a bispecific antibody targeting TCR Vbeta12. All receptors derive from a human donor in good health. Some clones in this sample may be carry-over from other donors' samples.

This clonotype was recorded at least ten times. This sequence joins TRBV1 and TRBJ2-2; no DNA check was done on the table's D call, TRBD1. TRBV1 is classified as a pseudogene. This CDR3 is built from 15 residues. CDR3 residues: CTSSQERGNTGELFF. The CDR3 DNA reads TGCACCAGCAGCCAAGAAAGGGGGAACACCGGGGAGCTGTTTTTT.

This clonotype was seen repeatedly, ten times or more. The rearrangement links TRBV5-1 to TRBJ2-1; 8 bases align to TRBD1. V trimming: 2 bases; J trimming: 0 bases; junction bases outside the gene matches: 4. Germline V lookup: CDR1 SGHRS, CDR2 YFSETQ. The CDR3 covers 16 residues. The CDR3 nucleotides are TGCGCCAGCAGCTTCCACAGGGGGAGCTCCTACAATGAGCAGTTCTTC. Encoded protein: CASSFHRGSSYNEQFF.

In its sample, this clonotype is medium-sized. The chain joins TRBV20-1 to TRBJ2-3; 8 bases agree with TRBD2. The CDR3 sequence is 14 residues long. CDR1 is DFQATT, CDR2 SNEGSKA, per germline (reference sequence). J lost 1 base, V lost 6 bases, and 6 bases had no gene match. The CDR3 DNA sequence: TGCAGTGCAAGACTAGCGTGGGGCACAGATACGCAGTATTTT. Its protein is CSARLAWGTDTQYF.

This clonotype was seen many times. V gene TRBV4-1 combines with J gene TRBJ1-5, with D hard to call. The germline gives CDR1 MGHRA, CDR2 YSYEKL. Trimming removed 0 bases from V and 4 bases from J, with 7 bases in between. The CDR3 runs 14 residues. CDR3: CASSQDIFNQPQHF. CDR3 DNA sequence: TGCGCCAGCAGCCAAGATATTTTTAATCAGCCCCAGCATTTT.

V gene TRBV19 combines with J gene TRBJ1-5; the D gene is possibly TRBD1 (6 bases). Between the trimmed V and J ends, which lost 2 bases and 2 bases, there was a span of 16 bases. The germline V gene encodes CDR1 LNHDA and CDR2 SQIVND (reference sequence). There are 17 residues in the CDR3. CDR3 DNA: TGTGCCAGTAGTATACACATCAGGGGTGGAGGCAATCAGCCCCAGCATTTT. Its protein product is CASSIHIRGGGNQPQHF.

The sample holds many counts of this clonotype. The V and J genes are TRBV10-3 and TRBJ2-1; 10 bases line up with TRBD1. With 5 bases clipped from V and 4 bases from J, the junction kept 5 bases outside the gene matches. From germline, CDR1 is ENHRY and CDR2 SYGVKD. The CDR3 extends over 15 amino acids. The CDR3 nucleotides are TGTGCCATCAGTTCAGGACAGGGGGTTTACAATGAGCAGTTCTTC. Its translation is CAISSGQGVYNEQFF.

This clonotype showed up many times. The chain recombines TRBV5-1 with TRBJ1-1; D unclear. The CDR3 spans 12 residues. Trimming cost V 4 bases and J 5 bases, with 9 bases left between them. CDR1 is SGHRS, CDR2 YFSETQ, per germline. As DNA, the CDR3 is TGCGCCAGCAGCCCACCTGGAACTGAAGCTTTCTTT. Protein sequence: CASSPPGTEAFF.

This clonotype was observed many times. The chain joins TRBV5-6 to TRBJ1-2; D remains ambiguous. CDR3 length: 16 residues. Germline V lookup: CDR1 SGHDT, CDR2 YYEEEE. The V end was cut by 0 bases, the J end by 3 bases, with 15 bases between. The CDR3 region has the DNA TGTGCCAGCAGCTTGGACCCAGCTACTATTTACTATGGCTACACCTTC. Encoded protein: CASSLDPATIYYGYTF.

This clonotype was seen a few times. V is TRBV10-3 and J is TRBJ2-1, with 9 bases lining up with TRBD2. Trimming cost V 0 bases and J 5 bases; bases outside gene matches: 8. Germline V gene lookup returns CDR1 ENHRY and CDR2 SYGVKD. The CDR3 covers 17 residues. The CDR3 sequence is CAISESRASGDNNEQFF. CDR3 coding DNA: TGTGCCATCAGTGAGTCGAGAGCTAGCGGGGACAACAATGAGCAGTTCTTC.

In its sample, this clonotype was seen many times. This chain links TRBV3-1 with TRBJ1-5; TRBD1 might be the D (6 bases). Trimming shortened V by 4 bases and J by 3 bases, and 10 bases separated the two germline ends. The length of the CDR3 is 14 residues. CDR1 and CDR2 from the germline V gene are LGHDT and YNNKEL (reference sequence). The CDR3 protein is CASSPGHINQPQHF. The CDR3, as DNA: TGTGCCAGCAGCCCGGGACACATCAATCAGCCCCAGCATTTT.

This clonotype was counted ten times or more. This rearrangement joins TRBV5-6 to TRBJ2-1, with D uncertain. Germline loops: CDR1 SGHDT, CDR2 YYEEEE. The CDR3 contains 15 residues. Deletions cut 4 bases from V and 1 base from J, with 12 bases between. In DNA form, the CDR3 reads TGTGCCAGCAGCCCACCGCAGTGGTCCTACAATGAGCAGTTCTTC. Translated: CASSPPQWSYNEQFF. The variable domain in full, with the rest retrieved from reference TRBV5-6 and TRBJ2-1, is DAGVTQSPTHLIKTRGQQVTLRCSPKSGHDTVSWYQQALGQGPQFIFQYYEEEERQRGNFPDRFSGHQFPNYSSELNVNALLLGDSALYLCASSPPQWSYNEQFFGPGTRLTVL.

This clonotype was recorded many times. This chain connects TRBV28 to TRBJ2-3; 11 bases line up with TRBD2. J lost 4 bases, V lost 6 bases, and 6 bases had no gene match. The CDR3 length is 15 residues. CDR1 MDHEN and CDR2 SYDVKM come from the germline V gene. The DNA of the CDR3 is TGTGCCAGCAGCTCCCCTAGCGGGGGGCCAGATACGCAGTATTTT. Translation: CASSSPSGGPDTQYF.

This clonotype was recorded many times. The chain employs TRBV2 and TRBJ2-3; D is undetermined. The CDR3 runs to 8 residues. The V and J ends lost 11 bases and 9 bases respectively, with 6 bases between them. CDR1 and CDR2 from the germline V gene are SNHLY and FYNNEI. CDR3 DNA sequence: TGTGCCCACGGGACGCAGTATTTT. Protein: CAHGTQYF.

This clonotype was recorded many times. The V call is TRBV7-9, the J call TRBJ2-1, with D possibly being TRBD2 (5 bases). V was clipped by 1 base and J by 8 bases, with 12 bases between them. This CDR3 is 14 amino acids long. CDR1 is SEHNR, CDR2 FQNEAQ, per germline (reference sequence). The DNA for the CDR3 is TGTGCCAGCAGCTTAGAAAATCGGCGGGATGAGCAGTTCTTC. Translating it yields CASSLENRRDEQFF.

This clonotype was detected many times. This sequence joins TRBV18 and TRBJ2-7, with unresolved D. In germline, CDR1 is KGHSH, CDR2 LQKENI. V was clipped by 7 bases and J by 2 bases, with 3 bases between them. The CDR3 loop spans 10 amino acids. DNA of the CDR3: TGTGCCAGCTTCCCCTACGAGCAGTACTTC. Its translation: CASFPYEQYF.

This clonotype has a count of ten or more. The V call is TRBV6-5, the J call TRBJ2-3, with unresolved D. The CDR3 extends over 13 amino acids. The germline gives CDR1 MNHEY, CDR2 SVGAGI. The ends were cut back, 7 bases at V and 6 bases at J, with 14 bases in the middle. The CDR3: CASNNNDGDTQYF. The CDR3 DNA reads TGTGCCAGCAACAATAACGACGGGGATACGCAGTATTTT.

This clonotype was recorded at least ten times. This rearrangement joins TRBV21-1 to TRBJ1-2; the table calls TRBD1, which could not be checked here. TRBV21-1 represents a pseudogene. The length of the CDR3 is 16 residues. The CDR3 DNA follows: TGTGCCAGCAGCAAAGGCGACAGGGGGACTAACTATGGCTACACCTTC. It translates to CASSKGDRGTNYGYTF.

This clonotype was counted at least ten times. This chain uses TRBV5-1 with TRBJ2-1; possible D gene TRBD2, 6 bases. CDR3 length: 15 residues. V was cut by 4 bases and J by 5 bases, with 16 bases left in between. The germline CDR1 and CDR2 sequences are SGHRS and YFSETQ. The CDR3 coding sequence is TGCGCCAGCAGCCCGGACGGACGGGGGAACAATGAGCAGTTCTTC. Encoded protein: CASSPDGRGNNEQFF.

This clonotype was observed at least ten times. The chain couples TRBV3-1 to TRBJ1-6, with a possible D match to TRBD1 (5 bases). Germline V gene data show CDR1 as LGHDT and CDR2 as YNNKEL (reference sequence). Trimming removed 0 bases from V and 7 bases from J, with 13 bases in between. This CDR3 region has 16 residues. CDR3 loop: CASSQDRRGLNSPLHF. The CDR3 DNA is TGTGCCAGCAGCCAAGACCGGAGGGGATTAAATTCACCCCTCCACTTT.

Many counts were recorded for this clonotype. V gene TRBV27 combines with J gene TRBJ2-7, with 16 bases that match TRBD2. This CDR3 region has 16 residues. Trimming took 9 bases from V and 2 from J; bases not matched to a gene: 7. Germline CDR1 MNHEY, CDR2 SMNVEV (reference sequence). CDR3 in amino acids: CASGTSGGAIPYEQYF. The CDR3 DNA sequence: TGTGCCAGTGGGACTAGCGGGGGGGCCATCCCCTACGAGCAGTACTTC.

At least ten counts were recorded for this clonotype. V gene TRBV6-5 combines with J gene TRBJ2-1; 10 positions match TRBD1. J gave up 7 bases and V 2 bases, and 11 bases lay outside the gene matches. The CDR3 is 17 amino acids. CDR1 MNHEY and CDR2 SVGAGI come from the germline V gene. The CDR3 is CASSYRFPGQGNNEQFF. CDR3 nucleotides: TGTGCCAGCAGTTACCGGTTCCCGGGACAGGGGAATAATGAGCAGTTCTTC.